This T cell receptor (beta chain) comes out of a study of blood T cell repertoires in COVID-19. About the study: The cDNA or gDNA used as material had been derived from T cells, B-cell-depleted T cells, or PBMCs.

The CDR3 length is 15 residues. CDR1 is SGHTA and CDR2 is FQGNSA in the germline V gene. Trimming cost V 1 base and J 5 bases, with 14 bases left between them. Method: immunoSEQ multiplex PCR; TCRdb's copy keeps in-frame clones and lacks some. Of roughly 200,000 clones listed, roughly 89% are singletons. Material: PBMCs or T cells enriched from blood (not recorded which). The TCR comes from a woman in her 40s with acute COVID-19. The rearrangement links TRBV7-2 to TRBJ1-1; no clear D gene. CDR3 protein: CASSLGRTAGTEAFF. The CDR3 DNA sequence: TGTGCCAGCAGCTTAGGGCGCACAGCGGGGACTGAAGCTTTCTTT.